This T cell receptor beta chain appears in the sequencing data of a study of T cells in Graves' hyperthyroidism and ophthalmopathy. Researchers amplified the TCR beta CDR3 regions from RNA transcripts. TCR CDR3 underwent first-round RT-PCR with the HTBI primer set. TCRdb recomputed calls from the multiplex PCR reads with MiXCR, one row per CDR3 protein. This table has 400,000 to 500,000 distinct CDR3 sequences, under 15% appearing once. This clonotype was seen more than once but under ten times. Its target is not known. The length of the CDR3 is 13 residues. The V gene lost 6 bases and the J gene lost 0 bases, with 7 bases spanning the gap. The germline V gene has CDR1 SNHLY and CDR2 FYNNEI. Regarding the study as a whole: In simple terms, a model built on 13 V-J features told ophthalmopathy apart from stable hyperthyroidism.

Sequencing was performed on blood. The gene calls are TRBV2 and TRBJ2-3, with a weak D call TRBD2 (6 bases). This receptor was obtained from a man aged 18 to 30 with Graves' ophthalmopathy. This chain's CDR3 is CASSGTSTDTQYF. CDR3 sequence (DNA): TGTGCCAGCAGCGGGACTAGCACAGATACGCAGTATTTT.